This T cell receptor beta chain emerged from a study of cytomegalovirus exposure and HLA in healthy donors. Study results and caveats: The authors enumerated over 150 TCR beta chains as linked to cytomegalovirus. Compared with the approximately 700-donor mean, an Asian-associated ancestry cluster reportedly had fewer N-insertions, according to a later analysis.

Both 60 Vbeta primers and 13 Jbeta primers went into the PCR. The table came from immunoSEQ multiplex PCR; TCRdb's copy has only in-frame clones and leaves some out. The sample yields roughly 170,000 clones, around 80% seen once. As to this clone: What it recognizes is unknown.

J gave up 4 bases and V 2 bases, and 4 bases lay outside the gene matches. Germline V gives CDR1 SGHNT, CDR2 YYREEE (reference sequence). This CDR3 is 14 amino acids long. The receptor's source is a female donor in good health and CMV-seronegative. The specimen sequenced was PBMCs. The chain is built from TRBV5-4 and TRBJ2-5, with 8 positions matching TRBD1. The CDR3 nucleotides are TGTGCCAGCAGCTTTGCCAGGGGGCGAGAGACCCAGTACTTC. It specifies CASSFARGRETQYF.